This T cell receptor beta chain is drawn from a study of blood T cells in healthy people across ages. Whole-study findings and limits: In the absence of known donor CMV status, changes in expanded clonotypes were possibly confounded. Age advanced and TCR beta diversity per million T cells fell, roughly linearly.

Trimming cost V 0 bases and J 2 bases, with 10 bases left between them. Germline V gives CDR1 SGDLS, CDR2 YYNGEE. There are 15 residues in the CDR3. A second roughly 6 to 11 cycle PCR used barcoded and J-beta primers. MiXCR, run by TCRdb on the 5' RACE reads, gives a single entry per CDR3 protein. Of roughly 1.5 million distinct CDR3 sequences in the sample, approximately 43% were seen once. This clonotype was seen a handful of times. What it binds is not known. The sequence was collected from a woman aged 18-29 years in good health. The sequenced sample was blood. The chain joins TRBV9 to TRBJ2-3; a possible D gene is TRBD2 (5 bases). This chain's CDR3 is CASSVEADPTDTQYF. Written as DNA, the CDR3 is TGTGCCAGCAGCGTAGAAGCGGATCCCACAGATACGCAGTATTTT.